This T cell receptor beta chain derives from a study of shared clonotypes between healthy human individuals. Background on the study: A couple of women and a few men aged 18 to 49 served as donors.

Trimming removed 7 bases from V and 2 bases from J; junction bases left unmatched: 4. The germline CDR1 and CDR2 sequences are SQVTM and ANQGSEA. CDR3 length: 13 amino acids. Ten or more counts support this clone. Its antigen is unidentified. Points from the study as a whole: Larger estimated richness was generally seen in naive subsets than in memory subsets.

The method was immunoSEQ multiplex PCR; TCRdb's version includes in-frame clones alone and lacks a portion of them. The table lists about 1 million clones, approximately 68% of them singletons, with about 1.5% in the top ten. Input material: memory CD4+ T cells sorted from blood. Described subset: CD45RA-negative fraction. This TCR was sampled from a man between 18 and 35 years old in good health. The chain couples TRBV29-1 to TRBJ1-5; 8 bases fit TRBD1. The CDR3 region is CSAQGAGNQPQHF. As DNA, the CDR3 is TGCAGCGCCCAGGGGGCTGGCAATCAGCCCCAGCATTTT.